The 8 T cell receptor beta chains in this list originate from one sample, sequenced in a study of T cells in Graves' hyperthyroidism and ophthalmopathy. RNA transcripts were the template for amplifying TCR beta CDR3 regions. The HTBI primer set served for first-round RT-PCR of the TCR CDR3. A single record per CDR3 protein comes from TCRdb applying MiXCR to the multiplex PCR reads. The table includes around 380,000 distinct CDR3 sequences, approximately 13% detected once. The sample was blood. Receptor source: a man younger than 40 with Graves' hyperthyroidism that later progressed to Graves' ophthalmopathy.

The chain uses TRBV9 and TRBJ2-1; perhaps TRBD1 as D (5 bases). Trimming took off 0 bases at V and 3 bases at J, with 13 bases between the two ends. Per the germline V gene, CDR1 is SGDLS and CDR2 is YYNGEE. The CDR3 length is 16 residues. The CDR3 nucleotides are TGTGCCAGCAGCGTAGGGACCCCGACAGACTACAATGAGCAGTTCTTC. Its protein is CASSVGTPTDYNEQFF.

The CDR3, as DNA: TGTGCCAGTTCGACAGGGGGTGGCTTCATGAACACTGAAGCTTTCTTT. This translates into CASSTGGGFMNTEAFF. The chain couples TRBV19 to TRBJ1-1; 9 nucleotides agree with TRBD1. Germline V gene data show CDR1 as LNHDA and CDR2 as SQIVND (reference sequence). With V trimmed by 8 bases and J by 0 bases, 10 bases remained unmatched. The CDR3 length is 16 residues.

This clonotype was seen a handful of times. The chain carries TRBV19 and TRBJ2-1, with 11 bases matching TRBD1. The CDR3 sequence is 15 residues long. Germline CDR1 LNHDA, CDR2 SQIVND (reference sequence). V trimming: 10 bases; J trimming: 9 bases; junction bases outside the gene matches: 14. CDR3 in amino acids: CAISQEGQGVTEQFF. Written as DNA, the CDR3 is TGTGCCATCTCCCAAGAGGGACAGGGGGTCACTGAGCAGTTCTTC.

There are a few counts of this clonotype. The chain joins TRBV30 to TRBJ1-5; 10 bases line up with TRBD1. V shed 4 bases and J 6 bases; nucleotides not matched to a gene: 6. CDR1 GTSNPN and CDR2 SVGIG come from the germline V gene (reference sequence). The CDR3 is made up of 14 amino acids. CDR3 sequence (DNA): TGTGCCTGGACCGGGACAGGGGTGGGTCAGCCCCAGCATTTT. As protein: CAWTGTGVGQPQHF. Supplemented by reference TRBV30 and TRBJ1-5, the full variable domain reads SQTIHQWPATLVQPVGSPLSLECTVEGTSNPNLYWYRQAAGRGLQLLFYSVGIGQISSEVPQNLSASRPQDRQFILSSKKLLLSDSGFYLCAWTGTGVGQPQHFGDGTRLSIL.

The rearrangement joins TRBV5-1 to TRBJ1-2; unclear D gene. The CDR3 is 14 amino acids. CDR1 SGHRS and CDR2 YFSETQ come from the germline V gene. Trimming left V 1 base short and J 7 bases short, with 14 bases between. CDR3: CASSLSGKGAGYTF. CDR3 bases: TGCGCCAGCAGCTTGTCGGGTAAGGGAGCTGGCTACACCTTC.

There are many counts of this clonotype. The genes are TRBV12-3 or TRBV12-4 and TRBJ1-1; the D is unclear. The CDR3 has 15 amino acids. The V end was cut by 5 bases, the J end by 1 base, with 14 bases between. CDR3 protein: CASSPRANRNTEAFF. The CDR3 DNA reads TGTGCCAGCAGTCCCCGGGCCAATCGGAACACTGAAGCTTTCTTT.

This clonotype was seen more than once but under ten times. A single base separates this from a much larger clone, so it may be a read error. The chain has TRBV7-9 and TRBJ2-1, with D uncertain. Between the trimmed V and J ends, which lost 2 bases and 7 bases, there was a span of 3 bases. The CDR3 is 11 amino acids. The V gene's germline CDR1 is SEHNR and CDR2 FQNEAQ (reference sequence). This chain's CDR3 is CASSLKNEQFF. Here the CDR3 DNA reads TGTGCCAGCAGCTTAAAGAATGAGCAGTTCTTC. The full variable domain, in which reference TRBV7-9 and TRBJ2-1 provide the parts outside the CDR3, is DTGVSQNPRHKITKRGQNVTFRCDPISEHNRLYWYRQTLGQGPEFLTYFQNEAQLEKSRLLSDRFSAERPKGSFSTLEIQRTEQGDSAMYLCASSLKNEQFFGPGTRLTVL.

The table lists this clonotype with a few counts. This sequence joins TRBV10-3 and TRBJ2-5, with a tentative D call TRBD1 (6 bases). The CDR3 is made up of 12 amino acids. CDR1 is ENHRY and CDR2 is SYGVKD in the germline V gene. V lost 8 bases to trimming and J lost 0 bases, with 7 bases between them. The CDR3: CAIGQNQETQYF. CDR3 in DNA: TGTGCCATCGGACAGAACCAAGAGACCCAGTACTTC.